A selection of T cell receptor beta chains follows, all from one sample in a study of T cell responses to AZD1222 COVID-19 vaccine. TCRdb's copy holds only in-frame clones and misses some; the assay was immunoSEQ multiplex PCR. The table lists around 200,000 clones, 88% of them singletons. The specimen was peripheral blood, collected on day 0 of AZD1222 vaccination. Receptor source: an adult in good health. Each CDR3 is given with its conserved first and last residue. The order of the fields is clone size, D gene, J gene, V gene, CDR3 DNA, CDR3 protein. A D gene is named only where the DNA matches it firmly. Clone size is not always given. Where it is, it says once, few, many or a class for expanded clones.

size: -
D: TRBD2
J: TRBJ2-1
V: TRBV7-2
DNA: TGTGCCAGCAGCGCGACTAGCGGGCCCTACAATGAGCAGTTCTTC
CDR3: CASSATSGPYNEQFF

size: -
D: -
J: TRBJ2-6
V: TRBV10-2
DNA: TGCGCCAGCCTAAGCTCTGGGGCCAACGTCCTGACTTTC
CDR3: CASLSSGANVLTF

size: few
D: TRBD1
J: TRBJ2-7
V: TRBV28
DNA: TGTGCCAGCATCCCTCAGGGGGTGCGGATCTACGAGCAGTACTTC
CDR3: CASIPQGVRIYEQYF

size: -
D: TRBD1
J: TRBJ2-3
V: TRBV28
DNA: TGTGCCAGCAGTTCCCACGGGACAGGGGGCATTTCAGATACGCAGTATTTT
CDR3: CASSSHGTGGISDTQYF

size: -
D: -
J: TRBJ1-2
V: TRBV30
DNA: TGTGCCTGGACGGGGGGGGCGGATGGCTACACCTTC
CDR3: CAWTGGADGYTF

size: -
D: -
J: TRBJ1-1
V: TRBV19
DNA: TGTGCCAGTACCTCACGGGACCGGGCTGAAGCTTTCTTT
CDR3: CASTSRDRAEAFF

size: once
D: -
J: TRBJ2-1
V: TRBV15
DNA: TGTGCCACCAGCAGAGAGAGGCATCCCGGGGATGGTGAGCAGTTCTTC
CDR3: CATSRERHPGDGEQFF

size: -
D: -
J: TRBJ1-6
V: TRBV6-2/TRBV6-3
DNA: TGTGCCAGCAGTTACTCGATTTTCAATTCACCCCTCCACTTT
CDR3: CASSYSIFNSPLHF

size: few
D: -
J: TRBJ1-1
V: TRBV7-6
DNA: TGTGCCAGCAGTCCGGGACACCAGAACACTGAAGCTTTCTTT
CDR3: CASSPGHQNTEAFF

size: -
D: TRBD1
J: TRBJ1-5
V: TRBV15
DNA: TGTGCCACCAGCACCTCGGACAGGGGCAATCAGCCCCAGCATTTT
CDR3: CATSTSDRGNQPQHF

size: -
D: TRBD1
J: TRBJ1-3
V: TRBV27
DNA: TGTGCCAGCAGTTCGGGACAGGGGATAACTGGAAACACCATATATTTT
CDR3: CASSSGQGITGNTIYF

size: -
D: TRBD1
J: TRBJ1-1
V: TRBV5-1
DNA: TGCGCCAGCAGCCAAAAGGGGGCAGGCACTGAAGCTTTCTTT
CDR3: CASSQKGAGTEAFF

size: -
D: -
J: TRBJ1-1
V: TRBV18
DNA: TGTGCCAGCTCACCTCAGGGCCCCGGGGTCACTGAAGCTTTCTTT
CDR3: CASSPQGPGVTEAFF

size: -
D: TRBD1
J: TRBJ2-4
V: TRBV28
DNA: TGTGCCAGCAGTAAGGACAGGGCGAACATTCAGTACTTC
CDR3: CASSKDRANIQYF

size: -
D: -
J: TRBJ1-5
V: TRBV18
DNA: TGTGCCAGCTCACCAATGCGGGGGGAGCAGCCCCAGCATTTT
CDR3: CASSPMRGEQPQHF

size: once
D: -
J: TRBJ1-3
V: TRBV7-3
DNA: TGTGCCAGCAGCTTAGACCCTTTTGGCTCTGGAAACACCATATATTTT
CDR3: CASSLDPFGSGNTIYF

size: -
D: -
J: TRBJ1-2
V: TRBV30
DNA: TGTGCCTGGAGTGTATCAACCCGTTTGAGCAGGGGTTTTTGGGATGGCTACACCTTC
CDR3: CAWSVSTRLSRGFWDGYTF

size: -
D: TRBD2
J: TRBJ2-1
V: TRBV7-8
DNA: TGTGCCAGCAGCCCAAAAAAGCGGGAGGGCCCCCTCGATGAGCAGTTCTTC
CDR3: CASSPKKREGPLDEQFF

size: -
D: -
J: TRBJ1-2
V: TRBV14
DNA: TGTGCCAGCAGCCAAGATGGGCCGGTCTATGGCTACACCTTC
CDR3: CASSQDGPVYGYTF

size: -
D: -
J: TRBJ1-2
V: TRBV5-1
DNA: TGCGCCAGCAGCTCCGACCAAGGCGGCTACACCTTC
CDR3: CASSSDQGGYTF

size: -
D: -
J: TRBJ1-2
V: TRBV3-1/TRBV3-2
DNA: TGTGCCAGCAGCTCCCGCAGCTATGGCTACACCTTC
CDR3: CASSSRSYGYTF

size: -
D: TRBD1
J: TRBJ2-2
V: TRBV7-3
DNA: TGTGCCAGCCCTCATGGACAGGGGAACACCGGGGAGCTGTTTTTT
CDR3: CASPHGQGNTGELFF

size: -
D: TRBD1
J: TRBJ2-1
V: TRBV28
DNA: TGTGCCAGCAGTTTAAGGGACAGGGGGTTCGATGAGCAGTTCTTC
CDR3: CASSLRDRGFDEQFF

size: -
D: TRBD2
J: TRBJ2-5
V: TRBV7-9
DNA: TGTGCCAGCAGCTCTGGGATAGCGGGGTATAAAGAGACCCAGTACTTC
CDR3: CASSSGIAGYKETQYF

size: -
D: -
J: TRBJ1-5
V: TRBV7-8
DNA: TGTGCCAGCAGTCAAAGCCAGGGAAATCAGCCCCAGCATTTT
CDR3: CASSQSQGNQPQHF

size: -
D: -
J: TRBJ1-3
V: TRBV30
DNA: TGTGCCTGGAGTGTAGTAGGGGTTAACACCATATATTTT
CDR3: CAWSVVGVNTIYF

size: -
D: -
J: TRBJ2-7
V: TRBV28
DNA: TGTGCCAGCAGTTTGGGGGGTTCCTACGTAGAGCAGTACTTC
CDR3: CASSLGGSYVEQYF

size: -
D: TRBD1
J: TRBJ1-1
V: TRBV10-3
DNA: TGTGCCATCGGGGACAGTAAGGGGGACACTGAAGCTTTCTTT
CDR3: CAIGDSKGDTEAFF

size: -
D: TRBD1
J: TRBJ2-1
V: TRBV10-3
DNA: TGTGCCATCGGGACAGGAGAGCAGTTCTTC
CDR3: CAIGTGEQFF

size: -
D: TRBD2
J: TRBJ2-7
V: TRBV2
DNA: TGTGCCAGCAGGGCTAATAGCGGGAGATCCTACGAGCAGTACTTC
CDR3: CASRANSGRSYEQYF

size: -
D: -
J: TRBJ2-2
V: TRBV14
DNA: TGTGCCAGCAGCCAAGACAGGGTCGTCGCCGGGGAGCTGTTTTTT
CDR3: CASSQDRVVAGELFF

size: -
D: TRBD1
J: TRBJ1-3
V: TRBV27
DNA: TGTGCCAGCAGTTTATCGCAGGGGGCTGGAAACACCATATATTTT
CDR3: CASSLSQGAGNTIYF

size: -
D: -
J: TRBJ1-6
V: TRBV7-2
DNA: TGTGCCAGCACCTCCCGATCGGGTGGTGGGGGTCCACCCCTCCACTTT
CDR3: CASTSRSGGGGPPLHF

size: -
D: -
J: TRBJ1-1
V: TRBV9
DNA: TGTGCCAGCAGCGTAGATCAGGCCCAGAACACTGAAGCTTTCTTT
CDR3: CASSVDQAQNTEAFF

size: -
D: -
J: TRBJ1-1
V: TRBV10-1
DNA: TGCGCCAGCAGTAGGGCCAGGGGTGTAGCTTTCTTT
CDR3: CASSRARGVAFF

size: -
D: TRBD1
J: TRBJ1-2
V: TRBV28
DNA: TGTGCCAGCAGTCCCGGGACAGTCTATGGCTACACCTTC
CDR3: CASSPGTVYGYTF

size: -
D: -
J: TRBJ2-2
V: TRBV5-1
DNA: TGCGCCAGCAGCTTAGTTTTGGGAGACGGCGGGGAGCTGTTTTTT
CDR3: CASSLVLGDGGELFF

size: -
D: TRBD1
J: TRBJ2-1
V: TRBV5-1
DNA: TGCGCCAGCAGCCTATCCGGGACAGGGAAGAGTAATGAGCAGTTCTTC
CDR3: CASSLSGTGKSNEQFF

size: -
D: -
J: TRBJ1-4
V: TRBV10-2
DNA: TGCGCCAGCAGTGACGGAGGGGGAATTGGTGAAAAACTGTTTTTT
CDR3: CASSDGGGIGEKLFF

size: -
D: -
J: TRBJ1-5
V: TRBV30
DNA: TGTGCCTGGAGTGGTCAGGGGATTGGCAATCAGCCCCAGCATTTT
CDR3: CAWSGQGIGNQPQHF

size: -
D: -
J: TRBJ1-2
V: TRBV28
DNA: TGTGCCAGCAGTTTACGGGCGGTGAACTATGGCTACACCTTC
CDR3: CASSLRAVNYGYTF

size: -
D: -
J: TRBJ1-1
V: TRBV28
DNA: TGTGCCAGCAGTTTTACCGGGTTGGGGGACACTGAAGCTTTCTTT
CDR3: CASSFTGLGDTEAFF

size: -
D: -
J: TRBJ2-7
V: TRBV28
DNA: TGTGCCAGCAGTTTCCGTCCACAGCCAACCTACGAGCAGTACTTC
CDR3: CASSFRPQPTYEQYF

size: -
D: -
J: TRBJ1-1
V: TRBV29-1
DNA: TGCAGCGTTGAATGGGGCGTGAACACTGAAGCTTTCTTT
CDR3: CSVEWGVNTEAFF

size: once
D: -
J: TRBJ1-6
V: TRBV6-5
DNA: TGTGCCAGCAGCCTTCAGACAGGAGAAAATTCACCCCTCCACTTT
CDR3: CASSLQTGENSPLHF

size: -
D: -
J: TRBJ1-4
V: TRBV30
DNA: TGTGCCTGGAGTGATTACGGCGAAAAACTGTTTTTT
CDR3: CAWSDYGEKLFF

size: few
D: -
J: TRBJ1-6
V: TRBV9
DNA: TGTGCCAGCAGCGTAGGAAGGGTCGCAGAATCACCCCTCCACTTT
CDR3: CASSVGRVAESPLHF

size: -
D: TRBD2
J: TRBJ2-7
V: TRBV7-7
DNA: TGTGCTAGCAGCTTAGGCGGGAGCCCCTCCGTAACCTTC
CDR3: CASSLGGSPSVTF

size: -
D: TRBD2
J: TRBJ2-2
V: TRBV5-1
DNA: TGCGCCAGCAGCGACGGGACTAGCGGGAGCACCGGGGAGCTGTTTTTT
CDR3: CASSDGTSGSTGELFF

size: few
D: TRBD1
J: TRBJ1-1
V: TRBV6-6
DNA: TGTGCCAGCAGTTACCCCGAACAGGGGCTGAACACTGAAGCTTTCTTT
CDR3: CASSYPEQGLNTEAFF

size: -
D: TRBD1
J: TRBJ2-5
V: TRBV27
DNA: TGTGCCAGCAGCAGTGGGACAGCCCAAGAGACCCAGTACTTC
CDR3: CASSSGTAQETQYF

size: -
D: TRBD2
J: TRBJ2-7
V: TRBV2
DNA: TGTGCCAGCAGTGAAGAAAGCGGGGGCTTCTACGAGCAGTACTTC
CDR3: CASSEESGGFYEQYF

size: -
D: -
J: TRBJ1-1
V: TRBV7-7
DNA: TGTGCTAGCAGCTTAGCAGTACCCGGAGGGCAGGGGACTGAAGCTTTCTTT
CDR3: CASSLAVPGGQGTEAFF

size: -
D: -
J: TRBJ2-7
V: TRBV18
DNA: TGTGCCAGCTCACGAATCCCCTACGAGCAGTACTTC
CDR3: CASSRIPYEQYF

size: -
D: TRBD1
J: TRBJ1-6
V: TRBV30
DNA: TGTGCCTGGAGCACCATGGGACAGGGGTTTTCACCCCTCCACTTT
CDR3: CAWSTMGQGFSPLHF